This T cell receptor beta chain was sequenced during a study of T cells in Graves' hyperthyroidism and ophthalmopathy. Study-wide findings and caveats: Blood also contained most expanded thyroid clonotypes above 0.001. Prediction of ophthalmopathy progression came a median 6.5 months pre-onset.

Germline V gives CDR1 KGHDR, CDR2 SFDVKD. The CDR3 is made up of 13 amino acids. V dropped 1 base and J dropped 5 bases, with 7 bases sitting between them. RNA transcripts served as the template for amplifying TCR beta CDR3 regions. With the HTBI primer set, the TCR CDR3 went through a first round of RT-PCR. Each CDR3 protein is one row after TCRdb ran MiXCR on the multiplex PCR reads. Among about 210,000 distinct CDR3 sequences listed, 15% to 20% were seen once. Remarks on this clonotype: Its antigen is still unknown.

Pregnant or lactating patients were excluded, as were those with uncontrolled infection or other autoimmune disease. Source material for PBMCs was 10 ml fresh peripheral blood. The V gene is TRBV24-1, the J gene TRBJ2-5, with D possibly being TRBD2 (5 bases). This sequence was found in a man aged 50 to 60 with Graves' hyperthyroidism. The sequenced sample consisted of blood. CDR3 coding DNA: TGTGCCACCAGTGATTTTCGGGGTGAGACCCAGTACTTC. Its translation: CATSDFRGETQYF.